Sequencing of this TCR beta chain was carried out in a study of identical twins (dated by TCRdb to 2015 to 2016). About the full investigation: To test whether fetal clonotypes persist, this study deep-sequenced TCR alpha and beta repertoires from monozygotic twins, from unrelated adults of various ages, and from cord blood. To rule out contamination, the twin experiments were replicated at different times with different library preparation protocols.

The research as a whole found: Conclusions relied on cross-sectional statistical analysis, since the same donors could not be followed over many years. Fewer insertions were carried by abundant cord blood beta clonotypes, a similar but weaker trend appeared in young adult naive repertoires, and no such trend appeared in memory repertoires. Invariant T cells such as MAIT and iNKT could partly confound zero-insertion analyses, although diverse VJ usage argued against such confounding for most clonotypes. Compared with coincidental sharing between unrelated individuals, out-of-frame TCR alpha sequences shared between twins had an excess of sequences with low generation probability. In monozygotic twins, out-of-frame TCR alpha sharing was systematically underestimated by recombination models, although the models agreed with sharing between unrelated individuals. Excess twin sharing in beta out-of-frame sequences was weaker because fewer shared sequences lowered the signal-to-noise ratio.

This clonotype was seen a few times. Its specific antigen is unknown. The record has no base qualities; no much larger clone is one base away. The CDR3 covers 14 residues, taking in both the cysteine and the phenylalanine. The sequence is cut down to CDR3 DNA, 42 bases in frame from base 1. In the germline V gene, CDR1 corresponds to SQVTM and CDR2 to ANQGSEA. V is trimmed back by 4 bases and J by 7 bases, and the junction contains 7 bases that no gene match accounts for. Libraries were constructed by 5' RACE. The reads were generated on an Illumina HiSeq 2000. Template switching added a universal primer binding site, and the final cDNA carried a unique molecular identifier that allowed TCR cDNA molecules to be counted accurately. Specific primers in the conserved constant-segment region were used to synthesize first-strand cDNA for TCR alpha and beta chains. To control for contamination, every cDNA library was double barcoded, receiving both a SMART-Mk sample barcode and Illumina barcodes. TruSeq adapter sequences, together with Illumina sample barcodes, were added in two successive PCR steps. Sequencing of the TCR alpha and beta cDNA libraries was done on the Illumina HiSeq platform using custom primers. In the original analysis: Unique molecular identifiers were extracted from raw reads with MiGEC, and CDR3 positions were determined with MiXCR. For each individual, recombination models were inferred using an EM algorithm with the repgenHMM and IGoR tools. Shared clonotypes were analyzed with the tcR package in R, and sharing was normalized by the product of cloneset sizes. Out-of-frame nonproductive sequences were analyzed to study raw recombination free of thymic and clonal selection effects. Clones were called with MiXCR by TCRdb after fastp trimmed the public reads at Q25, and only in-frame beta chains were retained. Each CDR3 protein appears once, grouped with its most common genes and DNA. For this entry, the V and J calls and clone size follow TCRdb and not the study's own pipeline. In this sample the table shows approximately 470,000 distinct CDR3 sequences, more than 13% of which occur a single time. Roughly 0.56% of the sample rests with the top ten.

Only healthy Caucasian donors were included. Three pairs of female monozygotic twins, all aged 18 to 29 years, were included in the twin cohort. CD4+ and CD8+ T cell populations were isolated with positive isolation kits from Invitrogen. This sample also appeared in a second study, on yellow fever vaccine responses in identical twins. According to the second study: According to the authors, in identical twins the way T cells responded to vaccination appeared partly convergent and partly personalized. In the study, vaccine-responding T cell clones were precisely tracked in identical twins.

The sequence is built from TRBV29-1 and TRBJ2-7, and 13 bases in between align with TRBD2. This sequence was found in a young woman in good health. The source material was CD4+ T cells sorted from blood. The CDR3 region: CSVGTSGRAGEQYF. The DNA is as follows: TGCAGCGTTGGGACTAGCGGGAGAGCTGGAGAGCAGTACTTC.